These T cell receptor beta chains were read from a single sample in a study of T cell changes during pregnancy in multiple sclerosis. Data came from immunoSEQ multiplex PCR; TCRdb stores just in-frame clones and leaves some out. The sample has fewer than 40,000 clones, about 94% seen once. This specimen was CD4+ T cells from peripheral blood mononuclear cells, taken after pregnancy. The receptors were gathered from a female donor with multiple sclerosis, enrolled in a pregnancy study. Each CDR3 is given with its conserved first and last residue. Fields, in order: D gene, V gene, clone size, J gene, CDR3 DNA, CDR3 protein. A D gene is named only where the DNA matches it firmly. Only some rows state a clone size, as once, few, many or a class for expanded clones.

d_gene: -; v_gene: TRBV7-3; abundance: -; j_gene: TRBJ2-5; CDR3nt: TGTGCCAGCAGCTTAACAAGTGCAGGAGAGACCCAGTACTTC; CDR3aa: CASSLTSAGETQYF
d_gene: TRBD1; v_gene: TRBV7-9; abundance: once; j_gene: TRBJ1-1; CDR3nt: TGTGCCAGCAGCGCCTCAGGGGGCTCTGGGTACACTGAAGCTTTCTTT; CDR3aa: CASSASGGSGYTEAFF
d_gene: TRBD1; v_gene: TRBV7-8; abundance: -; j_gene: TRBJ1-2; CDR3nt: TGTGCCAGCAGCTTAGAAAGGACAGGGTATGGCTACACCTTC; CDR3aa: CASSLERTGYGYTF
d_gene: TRBD1; v_gene: TRBV2; abundance: -; j_gene: TRBJ1-4; CDR3nt: TGTGCCAGCAGGACCGGGACAGGGGATGAAAAACTGTTTTTT; CDR3aa: CASRTGTGDEKLFF
d_gene: -; v_gene: TRBV21-1; abundance: -; j_gene: TRBJ2-7; CDR3nt: TGTGCCAGCAGCAACGTTGGTTTCGGGGGGCCCTCCTACGAGCAGTACTTC; CDR3aa: CASSNVGFGGPSYEQYF
d_gene: -; v_gene: TRBV29-1; abundance: -; j_gene: TRBJ1-1; CDR3nt: TGCAGCGTTGTTCGGAGGGTGAACACTGAAGCTTTCTTT; CDR3aa: CSVVRRVNTEAFF
d_gene: -; v_gene: TRBV7-2; abundance: -; j_gene: TRBJ2-5; CDR3nt: TGTGCCAGCAGCCCCACGGGAGAGACCCAGTACTTC; CDR3aa: CASSPTGETQYF
d_gene: TRBD1; v_gene: TRBV28; abundance: -; j_gene: TRBJ2-5; CDR3nt: TGTGCCAGCAGTCGGACAGGGGGCCGGGAGACCCAGTACTTC; CDR3aa: CASSRTGGRETQYF
d_gene: -; v_gene: TRBV9; abundance: -; j_gene: TRBJ2-7; CDR3nt: TGTGCCAGCAGCGTAGCGGGTGATACCTACGAGCAGTACTTC; CDR3aa: CASSVAGDTYEQYF
d_gene: TRBD1; v_gene: TRBV7-8; abundance: few; j_gene: TRBJ1-3; CDR3nt: TGTGCCAGCAGCCACCGGGACAGACACTCTGGAAACACCATATATTTT; CDR3aa: CASSHRDRHSGNTIYF
d_gene: -; v_gene: TRBV7-3; abundance: -; j_gene: TRBJ2-6; CDR3nt: TGTGCCAGCAGCTTGGCCTCTGGGGCCAACGTCCTGACTTTC; CDR3aa: CASSLASGANVLTF
d_gene: -; v_gene: TRBV14; abundance: -; j_gene: TRBJ1-4; CDR3nt: TGTGCCAGCAGCGGATTAGCAATTGCAACTAATGAAAAACTGTTTTTT; CDR3aa: CASSGLAIATNEKLFF
d_gene: -; v_gene: TRBV5-1; abundance: -; j_gene: TRBJ1-5; CDR3nt: TGCGCCAGCAGCTTGATGGGAGATCAGCCCCAGCATTTT; CDR3aa: CASSLMGDQPQHF
d_gene: -; v_gene: TRBV5-1; abundance: -; j_gene: TRBJ2-3; CDR3nt: TGCGCCAGCAGCGTTTCCGGGACTGATACGCAGTATTTT; CDR3aa: CASSVSGTDTQYF
d_gene: -; v_gene: TRBV18; abundance: -; j_gene: TRBJ1-2; CDR3nt: TGTGCCAGCTCACCGGGGGGGAACTATGGCTACACCTTC; CDR3aa: CASSPGGNYGYTF
d_gene: -; v_gene: TRBV5-1; abundance: -; j_gene: TRBJ1-2; CDR3nt: TGCGCCAGCAGCTTGGGAAGGACAGAGTATGGCTACACCTTC; CDR3aa: CASSLGRTEYGYTF
d_gene: TRBD1; v_gene: TRBV2; abundance: -; j_gene: TRBJ2-7; CDR3nt: TGTGCCAGCAGTGAGACAGGGACGTACGAGCAGTACTTC; CDR3aa: CASSETGTYEQYF
d_gene: TRBD1; v_gene: TRBV18; abundance: -; j_gene: TRBJ2-4; CDR3nt: TGTGCCAGCTCACCTCTACGGGACAGCAAAAACATTCAGTACTTC; CDR3aa: CASSPLRDSKNIQYF
d_gene: -; v_gene: TRBV5-8; abundance: -; j_gene: TRBJ1-1; CDR3nt: TGTGCCAGCAGCTTGTACCGGGGGTGGGACACTGAAGCTTTCTTT; CDR3aa: CASSLYRGWDTEAFF
d_gene: TRBD1; v_gene: TRBV4-2; abundance: once; j_gene: TRBJ1-6; CDR3nt: TGTGCCAGCAGCCAACATGGGTCGGGACAGGGGGGTTCACCCCTCCACTTT; CDR3aa: CASSQHGSGQGGSPLHF
d_gene: TRBD1; v_gene: TRBV14; abundance: -; j_gene: TRBJ1-2; CDR3nt: TGTGCCAGCAGCCAAACAGGGGTTGGCTACACCTTC; CDR3aa: CASSQTGVGYTF
d_gene: TRBD1; v_gene: TRBV5-6; abundance: few; j_gene: TRBJ2-4; CDR3nt: TGTGCCAGCAGCTTGCCAGGACAGGGGTTGTCGGACTTC; CDR3aa: CASSLPGQGLSDF
d_gene: -; v_gene: TRBV6-5; abundance: -; j_gene: TRBJ1-3; CDR3nt: TGTGCCAGCAGTTACCTGGGGAGGCAGGGAAACACCATATATTTT; CDR3aa: CASSYLGRQGNTIYF
d_gene: -; v_gene: TRBV18; abundance: -; j_gene: TRBJ1-3; CDR3nt: TGTGCCAGCTCACGCCTTGACAGCGTCTCTGGAAACACCATATATTTT; CDR3aa: CASSRLDSVSGNTIYF
d_gene: TRBD1; v_gene: TRBV5-1; abundance: -; j_gene: TRBJ1-2; CDR3nt: TGCGCCAGCAGCATACAGGGGGCCGATGGCTACACCTTC; CDR3aa: CASSIQGADGYTF
d_gene: TRBD1; v_gene: TRBV10-3; abundance: -; j_gene: TRBJ1-2; CDR3nt: TGTGCCATCAGTGAGTCTCGGGGACAGTTCTATGGCTACACCTTC; CDR3aa: CAISESRGQFYGYTF
d_gene: -; v_gene: TRBV5-4; abundance: -; j_gene: TRBJ1-3; CDR3nt: TGTGCCAGCAGCTTTCCAGGGTTCGTCGGAAACACCATATATTTT; CDR3aa: CASSFPGFVGNTIYF
d_gene: -; v_gene: TRBV2; abundance: -; j_gene: TRBJ1-5; CDR3nt: TGTGCCAGCAGAGCGGACAGCCGCTCGGAGCCCCAGCATTTT; CDR3aa: CASRADSRSEPQHF
d_gene: -; v_gene: TRBV6-1; abundance: few; j_gene: TRBJ1-2; CDR3nt: TGTGCCACCTCCAACGGTCAGGCAGGCTACACCTTC; CDR3aa: CATSNGQAGYTF
d_gene: -; v_gene: TRBV11-3; abundance: -; j_gene: TRBJ2-2; CDR3nt: TGTGCCAGCAGCTTGAGCAGGGGCACCGGGGAGCTGTTTTTT; CDR3aa: CASSLSRGTGELFF
d_gene: TRBD2; v_gene: TRBV6-6; abundance: -; j_gene: TRBJ2-1; CDR3nt: TGTGCCAGCAGAGTACTAGCGGACAACTACAATGAGCAGTTCTTC; CDR3aa: CASRVLADNYNEQFF
d_gene: -; v_gene: TRBV18; abundance: -; j_gene: TRBJ1-1; CDR3nt: TGTGCCAGCTCACTACAGGTACAGGGTGAAGCTTTCTTT; CDR3aa: CASSLQVQGEAFF
d_gene: -; v_gene: TRBV6-6; abundance: -; j_gene: TRBJ2-5; CDR3nt: TGTGCCAGCTCTACAGGGTTACAAGAGACCCAGTACTTC; CDR3aa: CASSTGLQETQYF
d_gene: -; v_gene: TRBV5-6; abundance: -; j_gene: TRBJ2-1; CDR3nt: TGTGCCAGCAGCCCCCTCACAGGGCTATACAATGAGCAGTTCTTC; CDR3aa: CASSPLTGLYNEQFF
d_gene: -; v_gene: TRBV20-1; abundance: few; j_gene: TRBJ1-1; CDR3nt: TGCAGTGCTACGTCAGCTTTCTTT; CDR3aa: CSATSAFF
d_gene: TRBD1; v_gene: TRBV7-6; abundance: -; j_gene: TRBJ1-5; CDR3nt: TGTGCCAGCAGCTTAGGGGACAGGGGAGTTCAGCCCCAGCATTTT; CDR3aa: CASSLGDRGVQPQHF
d_gene: -; v_gene: TRBV29-1; abundance: -; j_gene: TRBJ1-1; CDR3nt: TGCAGCGTTGAAGATTTGAGGAGGAACACTGAAGCTTTCTTT; CDR3aa: CSVEDLRRNTEAFF
d_gene: -; v_gene: TRBV6-1; abundance: -; j_gene: TRBJ2-7; CDR3nt: TGTGCCAGCCTAGGTCCCTACGAGCAGTACTTC; CDR3aa: CASLGPYEQYF
d_gene: TRBD1; v_gene: TRBV5-1; abundance: -; j_gene: TRBJ1-1; CDR3nt: TGCGCCAGCAGCTCCCCCAGGGGGGACGGCACTGAAGCTTTCTTT; CDR3aa: CASSSPRGDGTEAFF
d_gene: TRBD1; v_gene: TRBV23-1; abundance: -; j_gene: TRBJ2-5; CDR3nt: TGCGCCAGCAGTCAACCCGGGACAGCACAAGAGACCCAGTACTTC; CDR3aa: CASSQPGTAQETQYF
d_gene: TRBD1; v_gene: TRBV9; abundance: -; j_gene: TRBJ1-3; CDR3nt: TGTGCCAGCAGCGCCGGGCTGGGGACAGTGGGAAACACCATATATTTT; CDR3aa: CASSAGLGTVGNTIYF
d_gene: -; v_gene: TRBV30; abundance: -; j_gene: TRBJ1-6; CDR3nt: TGTGCCTCAAAAAAGGGGGCCTATAATTCACCCCTCCACTTT; CDR3aa: CASKKGAYNSPLHF
d_gene: TRBD1; v_gene: TRBV7-8; abundance: -; j_gene: TRBJ2-7; CDR3nt: TGTGCCAGCAGTACTGGGACAGGGTACTCCTACGAGCAGTACTTC; CDR3aa: CASSTGTGYSYEQYF
d_gene: TRBD2; v_gene: TRBV9; abundance: few; j_gene: TRBJ2-5; CDR3nt: TGTGCCAGCAGCGTAGGGGGACTAGCGGGTCAAGAGACCCAGTACTTC; CDR3aa: CASSVGGLAGQETQYF
d_gene: -; v_gene: TRBV19; abundance: -; j_gene: TRBJ1-2; CDR3nt: TGTGCCAGTAGATCGGGGTATGGCTACACCTTC; CDR3aa: CASRSGYGYTF
d_gene: -; v_gene: TRBV7-6; abundance: -; j_gene: TRBJ2-5; CDR3nt: TGTGCCAGCAGCTTCACAGGGTTAGAGACCCAGTACTTC; CDR3aa: CASSFTGLETQYF
d_gene: -; v_gene: TRBV11-3; abundance: -; j_gene: TRBJ2-7; CDR3nt: TGTGCCAGCAGCTCCAGGGGTGGAGAGCAGTACTTC; CDR3aa: CASSSRGGEQYF
d_gene: -; v_gene: TRBV14; abundance: -; j_gene: TRBJ2-1; CDR3nt: TGTGCCAGCAGCCAAGATTTAAGAGGGAAATCCTACAATGAGCAGTTCTTC; CDR3aa: CASSQDLRGKSYNEQFF
d_gene: TRBD1; v_gene: TRBV18; abundance: -; j_gene: TRBJ1-5; CDR3nt: TGTGCCAGCTCAAGTGGGACAGGGGGACAGCCCCAGCATTTT; CDR3aa: CASSSGTGGQPQHF
d_gene: TRBD1; v_gene: TRBV5-4; abundance: -; j_gene: TRBJ1-2; CDR3nt: TGTGCCAGCAGCTTAGATCCGACAGGGCCCAATGGCTACACCTTC; CDR3aa: CASSLDPTGPNGYTF
d_gene: -; v_gene: TRBV30; abundance: -; j_gene: TRBJ1-2; CDR3nt: TGTGCCTGGAGTGTAGCATCTCGGGGCTACACCTTC; CDR3aa: CAWSVASRGYTF
d_gene: TRBD1; v_gene: TRBV7-3; abundance: -; j_gene: TRBJ1-2; CDR3nt: TGTGCCAGCAGCCCAACAGGGGGGGACTATGGCTACACCTTC; CDR3aa: CASSPTGGDYGYTF
d_gene: -; v_gene: TRBV2; abundance: -; j_gene: TRBJ2-1; CDR3nt: TGTGCCAGCAGTGAAGGGGCGAATGAGCAGTTCTTC; CDR3aa: CASSEGANEQFF
d_gene: TRBD2; v_gene: TRBV9; abundance: -; j_gene: TRBJ2-2; CDR3nt: TGTGCCAGCAGCTCCAAAATGGGGACTAGCGGGGGGATAAACACCGGGGAGCTGTTTTTT; CDR3aa: CASSSKMGTSGGINTGELFF
d_gene: -; v_gene: TRBV5-1; abundance: -; j_gene: TRBJ2-3; CDR3nt: TGCGCCAGCAGCTTGAGGACTCCGAGCACAGATACGCAGTATTTT; CDR3aa: CASSLRTPSTDTQYF
d_gene: -; v_gene: TRBV6-1; abundance: -; j_gene: TRBJ2-3; CDR3nt: TGTGCCAGCAGCGTTAATCTGGGCCCCCCGGATACGCAGTATTTT; CDR3aa: CASSVNLGPPDTQYF
d_gene: TRBD1; v_gene: TRBV7-9; abundance: -; j_gene: TRBJ2-5; CDR3nt: TGTGCCAGCAGTCGCCGGACAGGTCCCGAAGAGACCCAGTACTTC; CDR3aa: CASSRRTGPEETQYF
d_gene: -; v_gene: TRBV14; abundance: -; j_gene: TRBJ1-2; CDR3nt: TGTGCCAGCAGCCAAGATGGAACAGGGCGCTATGGCTACACCTTC; CDR3aa: CASSQDGTGRYGYTF
d_gene: -; v_gene: TRBV5-5; abundance: -; j_gene: TRBJ1-2; CDR3nt: TGTGCCAGCAGCTTGGACGTAGATGGCTACACCTTC; CDR3aa: CASSLDVDGYTF